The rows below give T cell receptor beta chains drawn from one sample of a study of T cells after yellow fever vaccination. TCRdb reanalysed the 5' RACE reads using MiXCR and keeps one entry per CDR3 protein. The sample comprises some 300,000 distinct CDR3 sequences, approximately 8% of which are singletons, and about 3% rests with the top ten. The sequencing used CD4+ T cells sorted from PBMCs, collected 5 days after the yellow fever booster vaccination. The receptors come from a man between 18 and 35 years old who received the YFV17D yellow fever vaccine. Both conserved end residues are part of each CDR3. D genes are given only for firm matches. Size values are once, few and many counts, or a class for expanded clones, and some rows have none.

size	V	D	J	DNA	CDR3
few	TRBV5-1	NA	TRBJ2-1	TGCGCCAGCAGCTCCCAGGCGGCAGGATCCTACAATGAGCAGTTCTTC	CASSSQAAGSYNEQFF
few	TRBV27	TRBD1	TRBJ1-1	TGTGCCAGCAGTCCCCGACAGGGGGTTACTGAAGCTTTCTTT	CASSPRQGVTEAFF
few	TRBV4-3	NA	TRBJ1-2	TGCGCCAGCAGCCAAGCGTCCGGTGGCTACACCTTC	CASSQASGGYTF
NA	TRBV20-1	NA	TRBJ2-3	TGCAGTGCTCGGGGCTATGGTACGCAGTATTTT	CSARGYGTQYF
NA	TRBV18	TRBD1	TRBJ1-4	TGTGCCAGCTCACCTCGACAAATGACAGGGACTAATGAAAAACTGTTTTTT	CASSPRQMTGTNEKLFF
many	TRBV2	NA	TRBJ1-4	TGTGCCAGCAGTGACCCGGCCGAGAAACTGTTTTTT	CASSDPAEKLFF
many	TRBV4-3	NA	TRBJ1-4	TGCGCCAGCAGCCAAGATCCCCGGACGGCGAATGAAAAACTGTTTTTT	CASSQDPRTANEKLFF
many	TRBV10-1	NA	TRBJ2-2	TGCGCCAGCAGCGAGGCGGGGTTGGGACAGAACACCGGGGAGCTGTTTTTT	CASSEAGLGQNTGELFF
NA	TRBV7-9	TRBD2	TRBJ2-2	TGTGCCAGCAGCTTAGTCGTTCTAGCGGGGACCACCGGGGAGCTGTTTTTT	CASSLVVLAGTTGELFF
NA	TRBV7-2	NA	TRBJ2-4	TGTGCCAGCAGCTTAAGCTTGGACATTCAGTACTTC	CASSLSLDIQYF
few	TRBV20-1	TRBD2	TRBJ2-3	TGCAGTGCTCGCGGGTTAGCGGGGAGAGATACGCAGTATTTT	CSARGLAGRDTQYF
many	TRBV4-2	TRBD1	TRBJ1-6	TGTGCCAGCAGCCAGAGGACAGGGAATAATTCACCCCTCCACTTT	CASSQRTGNNSPLHF
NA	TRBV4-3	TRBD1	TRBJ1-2	TGCGCCAGCAGCCAAGTTCGGGGACAGGGGGCGCGAGGCTACACCTTC	CASSQVRGQGARGYTF
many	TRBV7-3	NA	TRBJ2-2	TGTGCCAGCAGCGGGAAAAACACCGGGGAGCTGTTTTTT	CASSGKNTGELFF
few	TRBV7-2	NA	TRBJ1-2	TGTGCCAGCAGCTTACACAACTATGGCTACACCTTC	CASSLHNYGYTF
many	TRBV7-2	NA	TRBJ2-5	TGTGCCAGCAGTCCAGGGCTGTTCCAAGAGACCCAGTACTTC	CASSPGLFQETQYF
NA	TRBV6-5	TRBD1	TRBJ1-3	TGTGCCAGCATTATGACAGGGGTTGGAGGAAACACCATATATTTT	CASIMTGVGGNTIYF
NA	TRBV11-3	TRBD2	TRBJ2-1	TGTGCCAGCAGCTATAGCGGGATCACCTACAATGAGCAGTTCTTC	CASSYSGITYNEQFF
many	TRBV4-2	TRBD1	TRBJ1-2	TGTGCCAGCAGCCAAGGGGATCAGGGGGATCGTGGCTACACCTTC	CASSQGDQGDRGYTF
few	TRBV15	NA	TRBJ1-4	TGTGCCACCAGCACCGCCTTCGTCAATGAAAAACTGTTTTTT	CATSTAFVNEKLFF
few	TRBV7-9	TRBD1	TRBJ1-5	TGTGCCAGCAGCTCCGGGACAGCCATTTATAGCAATCAGCCCCAGCATTTT	CASSSGTAIYSNQPQHF
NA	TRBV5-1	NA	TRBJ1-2	TGCGCCAGCAGCCCCAACGGACAGGGCTACACCTTC	CASSPNGQGYTF
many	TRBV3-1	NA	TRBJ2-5	TGTGCCAGCAGCCAATTATCGGCGGGAGAGACCCAGTACTTC	CASSQLSAGETQYF
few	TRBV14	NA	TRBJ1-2	TGTGCCAGCAGCCAGGTATTGTCCCATGGCTACACCTTC	CASSQVLSHGYTF
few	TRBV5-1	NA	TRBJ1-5	TGCGCCAGCAGCTTGGGGGAGAGCAGCAATCAGCCCCAGCATTTT	CASSLGESSNQPQHF
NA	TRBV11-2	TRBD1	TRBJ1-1	TGTGCCAGCAGCTTCTCTGTCGGACAGGGGATGAACACTGAAGCTTTCTTT	CASSFSVGQGMNTEAFF
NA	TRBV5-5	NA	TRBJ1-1	TGTGCCAGCAGCTCCGACGGGGACTTAAACTCTGAAGCTTTCTTT	CASSSDGDLNSEAFF
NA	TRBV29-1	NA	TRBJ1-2	TGCAGCGTTGACCGAAACTATGGCTACACCTTC	CSVDRNYGYTF
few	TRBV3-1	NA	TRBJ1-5	TGTGCCAGCAGCCAAGAAATGGGTTTCAATCAGCCCCAGCATTTT	CASSQEMGFNQPQHF
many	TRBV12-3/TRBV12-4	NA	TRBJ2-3	TGTGCCAGCAGCATTTACCCCCCAGCTAGCACAGATACGCAGTATTTT	CASSIYPPASTDTQYF
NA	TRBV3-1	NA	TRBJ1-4	TGTGCCAGCAGCCAAGATGGCGGGTGGAAACTGTTTTTT	CASSQDGGWKLFF
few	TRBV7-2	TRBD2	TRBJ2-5	TGTGCCAGCAGGCGAGACCTAGCGGGAGGAGAGACCCAGTACTTC	CASRRDLAGGETQYF
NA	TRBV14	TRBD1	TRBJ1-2	TGTGCCAGCAGCCAGATACAGGGGTTGGAGTCTGGCTACACCTTC	CASSQIQGLESGYTF
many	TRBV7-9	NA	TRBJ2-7	TGTGCCAGCAGCCTACTTCCTGACAGCTTCGAGCAGTACTTC	CASSLLPDSFEQYF
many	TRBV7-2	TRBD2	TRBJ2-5	TGTGCCAGCAGCTTTAGCGGGGGCGAGACCCAGTACTTC	CASSFSGGETQYF
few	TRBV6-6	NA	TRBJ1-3	TGTGCCAGCAGTCCTCCCCTGCGGGTTTCTGGAAACACCATATATTTT	CASSPPLRVSGNTIYF
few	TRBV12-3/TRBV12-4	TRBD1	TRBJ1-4	TGTGCCAGCAGTTTCGGACAGGGGGAGGAAAAACTGTTTTTT	CASSFGQGEEKLFF
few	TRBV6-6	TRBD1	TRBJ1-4	TGTGCCAGCAGTTCCGGACAGGGGAGACTGTTTTTT	CASSSGQGRLFF
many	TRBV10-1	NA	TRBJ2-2	TGCGCCAGCAGTTCAGCGGCAAACACCGGGGAGCTGTTTTTT	CASSSAANTGELFF
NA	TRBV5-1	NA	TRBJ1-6	TGCGCCAGCTCATATCTGATACAGGATAATTCACCCCTCCACTTT	CASSYLIQDNSPLHF
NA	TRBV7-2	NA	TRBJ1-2	TGTGCCAGCAGCTTAGGTCCGGACAGCCGCTATGGCTACACCTTC	CASSLGPDSRYGYTF
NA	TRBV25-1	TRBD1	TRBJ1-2	TGTGCCAGCAGGGGGGACAGGGGGAACTATGGCTACACCTTC	CASRGDRGNYGYTF
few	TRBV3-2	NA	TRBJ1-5	TGTGCCAGCAGCCCCAGGGACAGGGGCAATCAGCCCCAGCATTTT	CASSPRDRGNQPQHF
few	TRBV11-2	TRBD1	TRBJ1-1	TGTGCCAGCAGCTTAGCGGGAGGACAGGGGGAAGCTTTCTTT	CASSLAGGQGEAFF
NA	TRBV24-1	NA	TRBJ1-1	TGTGCCACCAGTGGGGGGGCTCGGACTGAAGCTTTCTTT	CATSGGARTEAFF
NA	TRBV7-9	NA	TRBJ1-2	TGTGCCAGCAGCCCTCAAAGTCGGGTCGGCTACACCTTC	CASSPQSRVGYTF
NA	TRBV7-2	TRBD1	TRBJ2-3	TGTGCCAGCAGCTTCCAGACAGGGTCGGCAGATACGCAGTATTTT	CASSFQTGSADTQYF
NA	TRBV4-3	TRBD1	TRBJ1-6	TGCGCCAGCAGCCAAGATGTAGGAGCAGGGGGTTCACCCCTCCACTTT	CASSQDVGAGGSPLHF
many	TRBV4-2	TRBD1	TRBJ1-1	TGTGCCAGCAGCCAAGATTGGGGACAGGGGGCAACTGAAGCTTTCTTT	CASSQDWGQGATEAFF